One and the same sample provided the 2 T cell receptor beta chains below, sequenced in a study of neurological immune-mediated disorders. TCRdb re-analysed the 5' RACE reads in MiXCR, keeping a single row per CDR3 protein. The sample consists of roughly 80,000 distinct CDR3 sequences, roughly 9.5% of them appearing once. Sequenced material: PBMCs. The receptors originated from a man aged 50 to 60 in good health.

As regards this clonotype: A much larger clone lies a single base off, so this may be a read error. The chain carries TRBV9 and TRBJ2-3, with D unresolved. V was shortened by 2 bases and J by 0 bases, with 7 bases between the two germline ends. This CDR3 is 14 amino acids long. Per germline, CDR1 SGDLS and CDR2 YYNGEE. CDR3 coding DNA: TGTGCCAGCAGCGTCGTGCAGAGCACAGATACGCAGTATTTT. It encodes CASSVVQSTDTQYF.

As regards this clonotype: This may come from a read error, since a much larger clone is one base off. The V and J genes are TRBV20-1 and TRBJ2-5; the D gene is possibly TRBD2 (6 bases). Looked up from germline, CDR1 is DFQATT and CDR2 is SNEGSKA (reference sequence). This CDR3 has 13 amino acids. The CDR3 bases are TGCAGTGCTAGGGAGGACCGCCGGGGGACCAAGTACTTC. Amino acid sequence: CSAREDRRGTKYF.